A single sample gave rise to the 8 T cell receptor beta chains below, sequenced in a study of blood T cell repertoires in COVID-19. Generated by immunoSEQ multiplex PCR, the TCRdb table keeps only in-frame clones and is missing some. The table lists approximately 120,000 clones, approximately 90% of them singletons. Specimen: peripheral blood. The receptors were gathered from a man aged 50 to 60 with COVID-19, enrolled during active disease.

The chain recombines TRBV5-1 with TRBJ2-1; a weak D match, TRBD2 (6 bases). Germline V gene sequence: CDR1 SGHRS, CDR2 YFSETQ. The CDR3 runs 14 residues. V lost 0 bases and J 5 bases, leaving 9 bases between the germline ends. The CDR3 spells CASSLDPGDNEQFF. In DNA, the CDR3 is TGCGCCAGCAGCTTGGATCCGGGGGACAATGAGCAGTTCTTC.

This chain connects TRBV7-8 to TRBJ1-2; 7 bases are shared with TRBD1. CDR3 size: 14 residues. Germline V CDR1 and CDR2: SGHVS, FQNEAQ. The ends lost 4 bases at V and 3 bases at J; junction bases unmatched: 5. The CDR3 spells CASSYSTGYYGYTF. CDR3 DNA: TGTGCCAGCAGCTACTCGACAGGGTACTATGGCTACACCTTC. The variable domain in full, completed from reference TRBV7-8 and TRBJ1-2, reads GAGVSQSPRYKVAKRGQDVALRCDPISGHVSLFWYQQALGQGPEFLTYFQNEAQLDKSGLPSDRFFAERPEGSVSTLKIQRTQQEDSAVYLCASSYSTGYYGYTFGSGTRLTVV.

The chain couples TRBV9 to TRBJ2-2; TRBD2 is a possible D gene (5 bases). CDR3 length equals 16 residues. Per the germline V gene, CDR1 is SGDLS and CDR2 is YYNGEE. V was clipped by 3 bases and J by 0 bases, with 12 bases between them. The CDR3 DNA reads TGTGCCAGCAGCGAGGGCGGGCCTGCGAACACCGGGGAGCTGTTTTTT. Translating it yields CASSEGGPANTGELFF.

The table lists this clone with a count of one. The junction departs from the called germline gene at one end, perhaps through a read error. The chain joins TRBV2 to TRBJ1-1; D is uncertain. CDR1 and CDR2 from the germline V gene are SNHLY and FYNNEI. This CDR3 has 14 amino acids. CDR3 sequence reads: CASSESPRNAEAFF. CDR3 bases: TGTGCCAGCAGTGAGAGCCCGCGGAACGCTGAAGCTTTCTTT.

The table lists this clone with a few counts. The rearrangement uses TRBV19 and TRBJ1-4; no firm D call. Trimming stripped 5 bases from V and 4 bases from J, with 14 bases between. The CDR3 totals 15 residues. Germline CDR1 is LNHDA and CDR2 is SQIVND (reference sequence). This CDR3 is CASSQNSAGNEKLFF. CDR3 nucleotides: TGTGCCAGTAGTCAAAATTCGGCGGGTAATGAAAAACTGTTTTTT.

In regard to this clone: One end of the junction fails to match germline, which may point to a read error. The genes are TRBV18 and TRBJ1-1, with 8 bases that match TRBD1. CDR3 length: 13 residues. Germline-derived CDR1 and CDR2 are KGHSH and LQKENI. In DNA form, the CDR3 reads TGTGCCAGCTCCAGGACAGGGAACGCTGAAGCTTTCTTT. It codes for CASSRTGNAEAFF.

The rearrangement joins TRBV19 to TRBJ1-1; 8 bases map to TRBD1. V dropped 5 bases and J dropped 3; count of bases not matched to a gene: 11. The germline V gene encodes CDR1 LNHDA and CDR2 SQIVND (reference sequence). The CDR3 is 16 amino acids. CDR3 residues: CASSPTPGTGDTEAFF. CDR3 coding DNA: TGTGCCAGTAGTCCGACCCCCGGGACAGGTGACACTGAAGCTTTCTTT.

The J gene is TRBJ1-2, the V gene TRBV2, with 11 bases fitting TRBD1. The V gene end was trimmed by 5 bases and the J gene end by 5 bases; junction bases not matched to a gene: 7. In germline, CDR1 is SNHLY, CDR2 FYNNEI. The CDR3 is 15 amino acids. CDR3 in amino acids: CASSSGQGATYGYTF. The CDR3 DNA sequence: TGTGCCAGCAGTTCTGGACAGGGGGCTACATATGGCTACACCTTC.